This TCR beta chain was sequenced in a study of radiotherapy plus CTLA-4 blockade in lung cancer. Study as a whole: An objective response was seen in 15% to 20% of patients, and disease control in 25% to 40%.

Remarks on this clone: Antigen: not known.

Measured with immunoSEQ multiplex PCR; TCRdb has only the in-frame clones, and not every one. The sample has some 15,000 clones; under 75% are singletons. CTLA-4 blockade with ipilimumab, together with focal radiation, was given to patients with chemo-refractory metastatic non-small-cell lung cancer. Points from the study as a whole: Alongside interferon-beta, early blood T cell clone dynamics were reportedly the best predictor of response. An expansion of tumor-derived TCR clones occurred in blood after radiotherapy plus ipilimumab.

There are 14 residues in the CDR3. Germline values: CDR1 SGHRS, CDR2 YFSETQ. V shed 0 bases, J shed 12 bases, and the junction held 9 bases outside the gene matches. The gene calls are TRBV5-1 and TRBJ1-2, with 9 bases that match TRBD1. The specimen was peripheral blood, collected from a patient treated with radiotherapy plus ipilimumab. The origin of this receptor is a human donor with non-small cell lung cancer whose response to radiotherapy plus ipilimumab could not be evaluated. The CDR3 DNA sequence: TGCGCCAGCAGCTTGGTCCTGGGACAGGGCGGCCACACCTTC. Translation: CASSLVLGQGGHTF.